The entry below describes one T cell receptor beta chain. This record belongs to a study of blood T cell repertoires in COVID-19. As for the study in general: The samples span acute and convalescent COVID-19 from the United States, Italy and Spain.

CDR1 is SGHRS, CDR2 YFSETQ, per germline. V dropped 4 bases and J dropped 11; count of bases not matched to a gene: 16. The CDR3 length is 16 residues. As handled by the study authors: Estimates of nucleated cell counts were drawn from the amplification of reference gene primers. Sequencing was performed with immunoSEQ multiplex PCR; in TCRdb, only in-frame clones are kept and a portion is missing. The DNA was the basis for D and trimming; V, J and clone size are from that table. Altogether about 150,000 clones are present, roughly 88% being singletons, with the ten largest covering roughly a tenth. This rearrangement joins TRBV5-1 to TRBJ2-4; 9 bases are a match to TRBD1. Sample: peripheral blood. This receptor was obtained from a man aged 55-75 years with active or convalescent COVID-19. The CDR3: CASSLDPGQGDYFQYF. The CDR3 region has the DNA TGCGCCAGCAGCCTGGATCCGGGACAGGGAGACTATTTTCAGTACTTC.